This T cell receptor (beta chain) was observed in a study of PD-L1 blockade in urothelial cancer (dated by TCRdb to the late 2010s). Regarding the research as a whole: Therapy was started in the mid-2010s for all patients, and atezolizumab 1,200 mg was administered intravenously every 3 weeks. About nine tenths of the roughly 29 patients were identified as males with urothelial cancer of bladder origin, and a prior smoking history was reported by 18 of 29 patients. An ECOG performance status of 0 or 1 was recorded for the patients, and 0 to 3 prior chemotherapy regimens had been received by the patients. Blood samples were analyzed at 3 weeks after treatment start (second dose) and at 6 weeks after treatment start. Blood samples gave a median of 141,255 T cells and 83,000 or so unique TCRs, with a median clonality of roughly 0.08. The study, an exploratory multi-omic analysis, examined somatic, immune and clinical correlates of response to PD-L1 blockade with atezolizumab in urothelial cancer. Pretreatment tumor samples and matched peripheral blood, collected serially before and after atezolizumab treatment, underwent TCR sequencing. Durable clinical benefit was defined as progression-free survival longer than 6 months, and TCR features were also tested against progression-free and overall survival. In the same patients, pretreatment tumors underwent whole exome sequencing and RNA sequencing in addition to TCR sequencing. Under 10 patients achieved durable clinical benefit and 15 to 20 did not. Pretreatment blood TCR-seq was available for 27 to 30 patients, at least one posttreatment blood collection was obtained for 24 patients, and tumor TCR-seq was available for 24 patients.

V sheds 3 bases and J sheds 2 bases, leaving 11 bases between their ends. The CDR3, cysteine through phenylalanine, is 13 amino acids long. The CDR3 DNA has 39 bases and is translated from base 1. The germline V gene encodes CDR1 SQVTM and CDR2 ANQGSEA. Each PCR received spiked-in synthetic TCR analog templates so that absolute template abundance could be estimated from read counts. TCRbeta CDR3 regions were amplified from genomic DNA with bias-controlled V and J gene primers using the immunoSEQ assay. Sequencing of rearranged TCRbeta segments was performed at approximately 20X coverage. The paper's data handling went like this. Sequencing errors were corrected by clustering and CDR3s were annotated against IMGT to assign V, D and J genes. Downstream analyses used only productive TCRbeta rearrangements and left out out-of-frame or stop-codon sequences. To compute clonality, Shannon entropy was normalized by the log of the number of unique productive sequences and then subtracted from one. Clones differing between time points or between blood and tumor were identified by Fisher's exact test with Benjamini-Hochberg correction at adjusted p below 0.01. Here the immuneACCESS table is served through TCRdb, limited to in-frame sequences with V and J called. Missing clones are a known gap in these copies; in checked studies unresolved V genes cover under half, and the rest lacks a known reason. V, J and clone size were drawn from that table, and D and trimming were deduced from the DNA. This sample lists about 37,000 clones; about 87% were detected once. About 15% of the sample belongs to the ten largest clones.

In the case of this clone: It lacks a known antigen. Per-base quality was not reported, and no clone a single base away is much larger than it.

The paper as a whole reports these results and caveats: Improved progression-free and overall survival was found to be associated with pretreatment peripheral blood TCR clonality below the median. Patients with durable benefit showed greater expansion of tumor-associated TCR clones in peripheral blood 3 weeks after starting treatment (n of about 20, p = 0.022). Because the sample size was small (n ≈ 27) and many of the analyses were exploratory, the results are meant to be hypothesis-generating.

The time point label here, explained by the study, means: pretreatment peripheral blood. A cohort of about 30 patients with locally advanced or metastatic urothelial carcinoma, treated at Memorial Sloan Kettering on a trial protocol, was included. Peripheral blood mononuclear cells were collected pretreatment and during treatment, with between 1 and 8 total time points per patient. The Qiagen DNeasy Blood extraction kit was used to purify genomic DNA from total PBMCs and from tumor samples. PBMCs were collected pretreatment and during treatment, and were isolated and stored as previously described.

The chain uses TRBV29-1 and TRBJ2-7, with a weak D call of TRBD2 (6 bases match). The receptor comes from a man aged 60-69 years with urothelial cancer. Sequenced here: PBMCs, sampled around atezolizumab (anti-PD-L1) treatment. The encoded CDR3 is CSVERDGPYEQYF. The sequence in DNA is TGCAGCGTTGAGCGGGACGGCCCCTACGAGCAGTACTTC.